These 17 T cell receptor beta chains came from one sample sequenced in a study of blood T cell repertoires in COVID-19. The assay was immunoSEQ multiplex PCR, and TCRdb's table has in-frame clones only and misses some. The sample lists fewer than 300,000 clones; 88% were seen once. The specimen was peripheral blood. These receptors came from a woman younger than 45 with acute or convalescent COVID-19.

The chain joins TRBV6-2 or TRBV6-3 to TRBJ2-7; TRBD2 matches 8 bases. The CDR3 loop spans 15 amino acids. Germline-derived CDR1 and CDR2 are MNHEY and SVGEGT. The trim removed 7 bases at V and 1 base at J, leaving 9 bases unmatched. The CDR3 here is CASIPAGVGSYEQYF. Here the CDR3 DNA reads TGTGCCAGCATCCCAGCGGGAGTGGGATCCTACGAGCAGTACTTC.

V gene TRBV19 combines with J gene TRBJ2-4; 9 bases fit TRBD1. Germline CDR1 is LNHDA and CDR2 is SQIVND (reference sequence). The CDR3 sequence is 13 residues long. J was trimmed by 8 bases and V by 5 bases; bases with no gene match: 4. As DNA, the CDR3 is TGTGCCAGTAGTCTCGACAGGGGGGACATTCAGTACTTC. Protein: CASSLDRGDIQYF.

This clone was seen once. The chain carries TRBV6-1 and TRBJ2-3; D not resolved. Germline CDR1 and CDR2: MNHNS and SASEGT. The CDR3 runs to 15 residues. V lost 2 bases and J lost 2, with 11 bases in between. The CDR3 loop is CASSEFGSNTDTQYF. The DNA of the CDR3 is TGTGCCAGCAGTGAATTTGGCTCGAACACAGATACGCAGTATTTT.

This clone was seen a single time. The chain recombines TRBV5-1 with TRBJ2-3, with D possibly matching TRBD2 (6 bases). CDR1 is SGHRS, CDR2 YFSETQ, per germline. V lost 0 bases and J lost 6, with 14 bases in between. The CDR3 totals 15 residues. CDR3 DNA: TGCGCCAGCAGCTTGGTACTAGCAGGAGCTGATACGCAGTATTTT. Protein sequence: CASSLVLAGADTQYF.

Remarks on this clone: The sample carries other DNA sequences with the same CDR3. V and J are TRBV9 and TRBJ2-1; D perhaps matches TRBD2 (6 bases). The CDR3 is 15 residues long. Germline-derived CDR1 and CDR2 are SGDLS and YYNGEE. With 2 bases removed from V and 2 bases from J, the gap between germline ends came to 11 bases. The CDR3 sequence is CASSVSGRPYNEQFF. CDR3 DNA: TGTGCCAGCAGCGTGAGCGGGCGCCCCTACAATGAGCAGTTCTTC.

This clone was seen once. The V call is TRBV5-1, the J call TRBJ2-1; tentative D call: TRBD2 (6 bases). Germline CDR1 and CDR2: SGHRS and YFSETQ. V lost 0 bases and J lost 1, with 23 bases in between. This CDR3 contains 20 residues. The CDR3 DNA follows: TGCGCCAGCAGCTTGGCGGCCCCCGTAGCGGTTTCGGGGTCCTACAATGAGCAGTTCTTC. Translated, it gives CASSLAAPVAVSGSYNEQFF.

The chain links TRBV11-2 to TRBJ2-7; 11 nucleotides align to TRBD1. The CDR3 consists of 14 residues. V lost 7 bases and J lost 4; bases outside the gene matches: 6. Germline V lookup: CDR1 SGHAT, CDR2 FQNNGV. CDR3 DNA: TGTGCCAGCACCAGGGACAGGGGGTTTTACGAGCAGTACTTC. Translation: CASTRDRGFYEQYF.

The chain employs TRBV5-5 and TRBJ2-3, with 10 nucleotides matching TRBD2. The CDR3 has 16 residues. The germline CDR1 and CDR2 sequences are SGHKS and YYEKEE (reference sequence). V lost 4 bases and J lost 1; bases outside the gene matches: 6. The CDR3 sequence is CASSPWTSGGTDTQYF. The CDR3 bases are TGTGCCAGCAGCCCCTGGACTAGCGGAGGCACAGATACGCAGTATTTT.

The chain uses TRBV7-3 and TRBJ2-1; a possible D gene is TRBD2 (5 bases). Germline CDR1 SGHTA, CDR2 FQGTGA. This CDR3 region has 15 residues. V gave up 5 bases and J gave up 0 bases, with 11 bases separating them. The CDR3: CASSVSGNSYNEQFF. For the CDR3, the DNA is TGTGCCAGCAGCGTCAGCGGTAACTCCTACAATGAGCAGTTCTTC. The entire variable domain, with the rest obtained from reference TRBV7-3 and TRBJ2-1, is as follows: GAGVSQTPSNKVTEKGKYVELRCDPISGHTALYWYRQSLGQGPEFLIYFQGTGAADDSGLPNDRFFAVRPEGSVSTLKIQRTERGDSAVYLCASSVSGNSYNEQFFGPGTRLTVL.

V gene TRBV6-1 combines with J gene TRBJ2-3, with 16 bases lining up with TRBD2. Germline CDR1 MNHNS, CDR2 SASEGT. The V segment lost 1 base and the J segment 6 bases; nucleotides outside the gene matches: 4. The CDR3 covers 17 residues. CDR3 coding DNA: TGTGCCAGCAGTGAAGGGGGACTAGCGGGAGGGAGGGATACGCAGTATTTT. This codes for CASSEGGLAGGRDTQYF.

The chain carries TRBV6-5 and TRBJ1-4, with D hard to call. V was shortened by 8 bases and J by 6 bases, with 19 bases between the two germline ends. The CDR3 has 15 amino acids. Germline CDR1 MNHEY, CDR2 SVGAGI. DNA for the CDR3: TGTGCCAGCTCGGGGAGGGTCCGGGAGGATGAAAAACTGTTTTTT. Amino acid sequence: CASSGRVREDEKLFF.

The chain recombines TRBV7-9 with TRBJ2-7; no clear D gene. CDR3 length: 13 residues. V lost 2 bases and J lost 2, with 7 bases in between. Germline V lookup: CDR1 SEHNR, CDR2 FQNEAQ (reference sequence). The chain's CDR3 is CASSLLSTYEQYF. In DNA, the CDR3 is TGTGCCAGCAGCTTACTCAGTACCTACGAGCAGTACTTC.

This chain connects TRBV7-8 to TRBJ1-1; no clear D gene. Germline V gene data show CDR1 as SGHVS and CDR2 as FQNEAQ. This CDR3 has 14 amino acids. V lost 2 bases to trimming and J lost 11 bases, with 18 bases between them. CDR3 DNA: TGTGCCAGCAGCTTATTCCTGTTAGCAGATTCGGCTTTCTTT. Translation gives CASSLFLLADSAFF.

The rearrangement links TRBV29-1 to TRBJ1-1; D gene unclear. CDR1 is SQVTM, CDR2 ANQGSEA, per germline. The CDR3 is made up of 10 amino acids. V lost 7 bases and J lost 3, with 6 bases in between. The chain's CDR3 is CSGLHTEAFF. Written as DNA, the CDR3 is TGCAGCGGGCTCCACACTGAAGCTTTCTTT. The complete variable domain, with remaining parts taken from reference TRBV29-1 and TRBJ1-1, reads SAVISQKPSRDICQRGTSLTIQCQVDSQVTMMFWYRQQPGQSLTLIATANQGSEATYESGFVIDKFPISRPNLTFSTLTVSNMSPEDSSIYLCSGLHTEAFFGQGTRLTVV.

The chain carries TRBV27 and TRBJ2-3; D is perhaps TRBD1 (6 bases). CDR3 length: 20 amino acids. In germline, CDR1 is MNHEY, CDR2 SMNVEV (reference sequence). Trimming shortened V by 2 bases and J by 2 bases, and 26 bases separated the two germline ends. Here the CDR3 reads CASSLPRGANKFGATDTQYF. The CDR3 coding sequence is TGTGCCAGCAGTTTACCCAGGGGCGCTAACAAATTTGGGGCCACAGATACGCAGTATTTT.

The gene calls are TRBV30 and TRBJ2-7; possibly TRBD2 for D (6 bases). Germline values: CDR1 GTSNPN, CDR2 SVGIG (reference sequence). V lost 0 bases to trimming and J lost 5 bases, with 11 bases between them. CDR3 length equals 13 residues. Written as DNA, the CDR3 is TGTGCCTGGAGTGTATCAGGGAGGCACGAGCAGTACTTC. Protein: CAWSVSGRHEQYF. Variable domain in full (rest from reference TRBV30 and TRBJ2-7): SQTIHQWPATLVQPVGSPLSLECTVEGTSNPNLYWYRQAAGRGLQLLFYSVGIGQISSEVPQNLSASRPQDRQFILSSKKLLLSDSGFYLCAWSVSGRHEQYFGPGTRLTVT.

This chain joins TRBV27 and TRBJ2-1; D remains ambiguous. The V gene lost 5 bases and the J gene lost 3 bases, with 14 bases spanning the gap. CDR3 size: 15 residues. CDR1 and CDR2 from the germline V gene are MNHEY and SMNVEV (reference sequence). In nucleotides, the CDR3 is TGTGCCAGCAGTCTGGAGCCCCAAGACTACAATGAGCAGTTCTTC. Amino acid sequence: CASSLEPQDYNEQFF.